This T cell receptor (beta chain) derives from a study of neoadjuvant nivolumab and ipilimumab in lung cancer. The table came from immunoSEQ multiplex PCR; TCRdb's copy has only in-frame clones and leaves some out. This table has tens of thousands of clones, 75% to 90% appearing once. The sample consisted of peripheral blood, taken before neoadjuvant nivolumab, alone or with ipilimumab. This TCR was recovered from an adult with non-small cell lung cancer.

The CDR3 region has the DNA TGTGCCAGCAGTGAGACGGGGGGGGAGAGGAACGAGCAGTACTTC. Protein product: CASSETGGERNEQYF. The rearrangement uses TRBV6-1 and TRBJ2-7; 8 bases match TRBD2. The CDR3 loop spans 15 amino acids. J lost 5 bases, V lost 3 bases, and 9 bases had no gene match. Germline CDR1 MNHNS, CDR2 SASEGT.